This T cell receptor beta chain was observed in a study of T cells in localized non-small cell lung cancer. Regarding the study as a whole: Tumor showed lower T cell clonality than uninvolved adjacent lung, where it was highest. Greater blood T cell density accompanied longer overall survival. Detection in adjacent lung was observed for a median roughly 57 of the top 100 tumor clones. Sequencing was limited to one tumor region, leaving the possibility of heterogeneity open.

Germline loops: CDR1 SNHLY, CDR2 FYNNEI. With 7 bases removed from V and 2 bases from J, the gap between germline ends came to 7 bases. The length of the CDR3 is 12 residues. About this clone: Its specificity is unknown.

TCRdb keeps only in-frame clones here, not all; method: immunoSEQ multiplex PCR. This sample has 100,000 or so clones, with roughly 93% found just once. This TCR came from a woman aged 35 to 70 with stage II squamous cell lung carcinoma. This chain connects TRBV2 to TRBJ2-3; D call uncertain. The source was PBMCs, collected before any cancer treatment. Here the CDR3 reads CASTVDTDTQYF. The CDR3 bases are TGTGCCAGCACGGTGGACACAGATACGCAGTATTTT.